The clone carrying this TCR beta chain has ten or more counts. The antigen remains unidentified. The data derive from a study of T-cell memory formation after mild COVID-19. Study-wide results and limits: Of the contracting clones, CD4+ ones lay mainly in CM and EM, and CD8+ ones in EMRA.

TCRdb re-called the 5' RACE reads with MiXCR, one entry per CDR3 protein. Of about 210,000 distinct CDR3 sequences in the sample, over 9.5% were seen once. The J segment lost 1 base and the V segment lost 4 bases, leaving 6 bases of the junction unmatched. Germline-derived CDR1 and CDR2 are SGHRS and YFSETQ. This CDR3 region has 15 residues. The clonotype comes from a young man who had mild COVID-19 (a few samples of this study predate the infection). Cell type and time point are not known. The rearrangement joins TRBV5-1 to TRBJ1-1, with TRBD1 identical over 8 bases. Sequenced sample: PBMCs or a T cell subset sorted from them (not recorded which). The DNA of the CDR3 is TGCGCCAGCAGCGAAGGAGACAGGGGGAACACTGAAGCTTTCTTT. This translates into CASSEGDRGNTEAFF.